Below, 4 T cell receptor beta chains from the same sample are listed, as sequenced in a study of OX40 agonist ivuxolimab in advanced cancers. Method: immunoSEQ multiplex PCR; TCRdb's copy keeps in-frame clones and lacks some. The data show approximately 22,000 clones, around 85% seen once. The source material was CD4+ or CD8+ T cells sorted from blood, sampled in a trial of the OX40 agonist ivuxolimab. These receptors came from an adult with an advanced solid tumor such as melanoma, head and neck, liver or kidney cancer.

The V call is TRBV19, the J call TRBJ1-5; 7 positions match TRBD1. The germline V gene encodes CDR1 LNHDA and CDR2 SQIVND (reference sequence). Unmatched junction bases numbered 6, after V lost 5 bases and J lost 5 bases. The CDR3 totals 14 residues. CDR3 nucleotides: TGTGCCAGTAGTCCCCGGGACAGCTATCAGCCCCAGCATTTT. Its translation: CASSPRDSYQPQHF.

The chain has TRBV2 and TRBJ2-2; D is ambiguous. Germline V lookup: CDR1 SNHLY, CDR2 FYNNEI. The CDR3 consists of 13 residues. V lost 8 bases, J lost 0 bases, and 7 bases lay in between. The CDR3: CASVTPNTGELFF. The CDR3 nucleotides are TGTGCCAGCGTCACTCCGAACACCGGGGAGCTGTTTTTT. Based on the CDR3 plus reference TRBV2 and TRBJ2-2, the full variable domain is EPEVTQTPSHQVTQMGQEVILRCVPISNHLYFYWYRQILGQKVEFLVSFYNNEISEKSEIFDDQFSVERPDGSNFTLKIRSTKLEDSAMYFCASVTPNTGELFFGEGSRLTVL.

This sequence joins TRBV19 and TRBJ2-4; TRBD1 aligns across 8 bases. V lost 7 bases, J lost 7 bases, and 12 bases stayed unmatched. The CDR3 spans 15 residues. The germline gives CDR1 LNHDA, CDR2 SQIVND (reference sequence). The chain's CDR3 is CASNPRTGPRNIQYF. CDR3 in DNA: TGTGCCAGTAATCCAAGGACAGGGCCGAGGAACATTCAGTACTTC.

This chain links TRBV28 with TRBJ2-7; D assignment may be TRBD1 or TRBD2 (5 bases each). CDR3 length: 15 residues. V gave up 3 bases and J gave up 9 bases, with 21 bases separating them. Germline-derived CDR1 and CDR2 are MDHEN and SYDVKM. CDR3 in amino acids: CASSLRSTVHGGQYF. The CDR3 region has the DNA TGTGCCAGCAGTTTGAGGTCGACAGTTCATGGGGGGCAGTACTTC.